These 2 T cell receptor beta chains share one sample of origin, sequenced in a study of early T cells in non-severe SARS-CoV-2 infection. TCRdb independently ran MiXCR on the 5' RACE reads; one entry per CDR3 protein. The table includes roughly 65,000 distinct CDR3 sequences, under 13% detected once. The sequenced material came from whole blood. Receptors originate from an adult who was a healthcare worker with PCR-confirmed SARS-CoV-2 infection or an uninfected control (not recorded which).

This clonotype was counted at least ten times. The rearrangement links TRBV11-2 to TRBJ1-6; D gene unclear. Germline assignment: CDR1 SGHAT and CDR2 FQNNGV. The V and J ends lost 3 bases and 3 bases respectively, with 12 bases between them. CDR3 length equals 16 residues. The CDR3 nucleotides are TGTGCCAGCAGCTTTCGGGCCGGAAACTATAATTCACCCCTCCACTTT. The encoded protein is CASSFRAGNYNSPLHF.

The chain couples TRBV7-8 to TRBJ2-7, with a tentative D call TRBD2 (5 bases). The CDR3 contains 16 residues. Between the trimmed V and J ends, which lost 0 bases and 3 bases, there was a span of 15 bases. CDR1 and CDR2 from the germline V gene are SGHVS and FQNEAQ. The CDR3 DNA is TGTGCCAGCAGCTTAGCGTATCTGGAGGCCGACTACGAGCAGTACTTC. It translates to CASSLAYLEADYEQYF.